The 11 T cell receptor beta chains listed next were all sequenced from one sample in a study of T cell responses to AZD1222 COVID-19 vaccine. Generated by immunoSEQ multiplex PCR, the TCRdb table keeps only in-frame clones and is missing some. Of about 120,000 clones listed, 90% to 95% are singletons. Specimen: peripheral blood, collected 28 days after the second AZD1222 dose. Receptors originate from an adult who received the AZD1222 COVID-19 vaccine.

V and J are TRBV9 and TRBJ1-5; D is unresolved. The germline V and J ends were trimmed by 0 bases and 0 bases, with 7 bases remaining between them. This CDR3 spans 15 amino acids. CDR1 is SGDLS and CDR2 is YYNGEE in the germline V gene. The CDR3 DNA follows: TGTGCCAGCAGCGTAGATCTGAATAGCAATCAGCCCCAGCATTTT. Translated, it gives CASSVDLNSNQPQHF.

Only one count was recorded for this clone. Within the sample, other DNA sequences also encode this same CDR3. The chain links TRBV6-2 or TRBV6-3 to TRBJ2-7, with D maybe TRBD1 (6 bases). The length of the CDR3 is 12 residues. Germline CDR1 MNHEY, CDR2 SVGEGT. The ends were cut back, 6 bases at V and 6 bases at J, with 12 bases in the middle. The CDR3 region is CASSPTGIEQYF. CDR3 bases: TGTGCCAGCAGCCCTACAGGGATCGAGCAGTACTTC.

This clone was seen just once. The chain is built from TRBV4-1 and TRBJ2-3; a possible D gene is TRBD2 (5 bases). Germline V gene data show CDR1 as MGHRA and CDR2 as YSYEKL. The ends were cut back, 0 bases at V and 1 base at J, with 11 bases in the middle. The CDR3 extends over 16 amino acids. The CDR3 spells CASSQESSGGTDTQYF. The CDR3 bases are TGCGCCAGCAGCCAAGAATCCAGCGGAGGCACAGATACGCAGTATTTT.

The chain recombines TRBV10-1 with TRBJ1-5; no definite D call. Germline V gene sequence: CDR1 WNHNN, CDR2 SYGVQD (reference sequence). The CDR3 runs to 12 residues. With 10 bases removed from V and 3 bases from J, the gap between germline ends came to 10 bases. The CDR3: CATRSFNQPQHF. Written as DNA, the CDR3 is TGCGCCACCAGATCTTTCAATCAGCCCCAGCATTTT.

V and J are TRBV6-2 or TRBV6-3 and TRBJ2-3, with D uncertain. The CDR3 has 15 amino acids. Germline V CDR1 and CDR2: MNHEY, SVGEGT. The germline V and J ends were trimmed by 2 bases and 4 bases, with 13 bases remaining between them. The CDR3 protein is CASSYGPFGADTQYF. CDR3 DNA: TGTGCCAGCAGTTACGGGCCATTTGGTGCAGATACGCAGTATTTT.

CDR3 coding DNA: TGTGCCAGCAGCTTATATGGGAGCTACGAGCAGTACTTC. Its translation: CASSLYGSYEQYF. V gene TRBV7-9 combines with J gene TRBJ2-7, with D possibly matching TRBD2 (5 bases). CDR1 is SEHNR and CDR2 is FQNEAQ in the germline V gene (reference sequence). The CDR3 is 13 amino acids. The ends were cut back, 2 bases at V and 3 bases at J, with 8 bases in the middle.

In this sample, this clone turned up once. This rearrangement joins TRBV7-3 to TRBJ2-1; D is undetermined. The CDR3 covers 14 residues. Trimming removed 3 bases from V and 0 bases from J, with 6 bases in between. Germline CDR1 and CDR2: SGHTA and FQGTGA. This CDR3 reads CASSFSSSYNEQFF. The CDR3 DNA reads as TGTGCCAGCAGCTTTAGTAGCTCCTACAATGAGCAGTTCTTC.

The CDR3 nucleotides read TGTGCCAGTATGAGTGAAGGATACGAGCAGTACTTC. This codes for CASMSEGYEQYF. The rearrangement uses TRBV19 and TRBJ2-7; D call uncertain. From germline, CDR1 is LNHDA and CDR2 SQIVND (reference sequence). V dropped 7 bases and J dropped 4 bases, with 11 bases sitting between them. The CDR3 loop spans 12 amino acids.

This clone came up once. DNA of the CDR3: TGTGCCAGCAGCCAAGAGGGGACAGGGATCTACGAGCAGTACTTC. This translates into CASSQEGTGIYEQYF. V usage is TRBV3-1 (or the pseudogene TRBV3-2) and J usage is TRBJ2-7; 9 bases are a match to TRBD1. The CDR3 has 15 residues. The germline V gene encodes CDR1 LGHDT and CDR2 YNNKEL (reference sequence). Losses at the gene ends were 0 bases for V and 3 bases for J; bases not matched to a gene: 3.

The CDR3 spells CASRPSGRNEQFF. The CDR3, as DNA: TGTGCCAGCAGGCCTAGCGGGAGAAATGAGCAGTTCTTC. J is TRBJ2-1 and V is TRBV11-2, with 10 bases identical to TRBD2. The V gene's germline CDR1 is SGHAT and CDR2 FQNNGV. J gave up 7 bases and V 6 bases, and 3 bases lay outside the gene matches. The length of the CDR3 is 13 residues.

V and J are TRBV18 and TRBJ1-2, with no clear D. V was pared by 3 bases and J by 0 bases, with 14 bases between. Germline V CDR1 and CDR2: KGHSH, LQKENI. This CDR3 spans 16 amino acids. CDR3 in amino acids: CASSPVPHGANYGYTF. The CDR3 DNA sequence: TGTGCCAGCTCACCCGTGCCTCACGGGGCTAACTATGGCTACACCTTC.